One sample yielded the 20 T cell receptor beta chains listed below, sequenced in a study of T cell changes during pregnancy in multiple sclerosis. Only in-frame clones appear in the TCRdb table, and some are missing; sequencing was by immunoSEQ multiplex PCR. Here the sample spans about 51,000 clones, under 95% being singletons. The source was CD4+ T cells from peripheral blood mononuclear cells, collected in the second trimester of pregnancy. Receptors were obtained from a female donor with multiple sclerosis, enrolled in a pregnancy study.

The sample holds one count of this clone. The CDR3 is CASSLGGSNEQFF. The CDR3 DNA reads as TGTGCCAGCAGCTTGGGAGGTTCCAATGAGCAGTTCTTC. J is TRBJ2-1 and V is TRBV5-4; no firm D call. V shed 0 bases and J shed 6 bases, with 7 bases lying between them. The CDR3 loop spans 13 amino acids. Germline CDR1 reads SGHNT; CDR2 reads YYREEE (reference sequence).

The chain carries TRBV6-1 and TRBJ1-4, with D possibly TRBD1 on 6 matching bases. Germline V CDR1 and CDR2: MNHNS, SASEGT. With 6 bases removed from V and 11 bases from J, the gap between germline ends came to 16 bases. The CDR3 is 13 residues long. CDR3 in DNA: TGTGCCAGCAGAGGGGGGGGAAAGGGGAAACTGTTTTTT. Translation: CASRGGGKGKLFF.

The chain links TRBV6-6 to TRBJ1-6; 7 bases match TRBD1. The CDR3 totals 15 residues. Germline V gene lookup returns CDR1 MNHNY and CDR2 SVGAGI (reference sequence). Unmatched junction bases numbered 2, after V lost 4 bases and J lost 2 bases. The CDR3 is CASSSDRPYNSPLHF. CDR3 sequence (DNA): TGTGCCAGCAGTTCGGACAGGCCCTATAATTCACCCCTCCACTTT.

V is TRBV7-2 and J is TRBJ2-1, with D possibly matching TRBD2 (6 bases). The germline CDR1 and CDR2 sequences are SGHTA and FQGNSA. The CDR3 sequence is 15 residues long. The ends were cut back, 5 bases at V and 10 bases at J, with 21 bases in the middle. CDR3 sequence reads: CASSPSPTRGSEQFF. The CDR3 DNA sequence: TGTGCCAGCAGCCCCTCCCCGACTAGGGGTAGCGAGCAGTTCTTC.

The chain is built from TRBV18 and TRBJ1-6, with D perhaps TRBD1 (6 bases). V lost 4 bases to trimming and J lost 7 bases, with 8 bases between them. CDR1 and CDR2 (germline): KGHSH, LQKENI. The CDR3 consists of 13 residues. The CDR3 DNA reads TGTGCCAGCTCACAGGGGGAAAATTCACCCCTCCACTTT. Translation: CASSQGENSPLHF.

The chain has TRBV7-2 and TRBJ2-3, with a tentative D call TRBD1 (6 bases). CDR1 and CDR2 from the germline V gene are SGHTA and FQGNSA. The V end was cut by 4 bases, the J end by 2 bases, with 13 bases between. The CDR3 runs 15 residues. The CDR3, as DNA: TGTGCCAGCAGCTGGGGCCAGGGGATCACAGATACGCAGTATTTT. Translated, it gives CASSWGQGITDTQYF.

The chain couples TRBV6-6 to TRBJ1-2; 8 bases align to TRBD1. CDR1 MNHNY and CDR2 SVGAGI come from the germline V gene (reference sequence). After removal of 6 bases from V and 9 bases from J, the junction contained 9 bases not matched to a gene. CDR3 length: 13 residues. The CDR3 nucleotides read TGTGCCAGCAGCGCAGGGGGCAGGGCGAGCTACACCTTC. This sequence encodes CASSAGGRASYTF.

The CDR3 DNA sequence: TGCGCCAGCAGCCAAGACACTAGCGTTCGCACAGATACGCAGTATTTT. Translation: CASSQDTSVRTDTQYF. The chain uses TRBV4-3 and TRBJ2-3; 7 bases are a match to TRBD2. J was trimmed by 1 base and V by 0 bases; bases with no gene match: 4. The length of the CDR3 is 16 residues. Per the germline V gene, CDR1 is LGHNA and CDR2 is YSLEER.

The chain carries TRBV9 and TRBJ2-2; TRBD2 might be the D (6 bases). The CDR3 spans 16 residues. Trimming left V 2 bases short and J 6 bases short, with 17 bases between. CDR1 is SGDLS and CDR2 is YYNGEE in the germline V gene. CDR3 in amino acids: CASSVETSFGPGELFF. CDR3 DNA sequence: TGTGCCAGCAGCGTCGAGACTAGTTTTGGGCCCGGGGAGCTGTTTTTT.

The chain uses TRBV6-4 and TRBJ1-2; TRBD1 aligns across 9 bases. In germline, CDR1 is MRHNA, CDR2 SNTAGT. This CDR3 spans 15 amino acids. The V segment lost 3 bases and the J segment 4 bases; nucleotides outside the gene matches: 6. The CDR3 region is CASSDPGTGTYGYTF. In DNA form, the CDR3 reads TGTGCCAGCAGTGATCCCGGGACAGGGACCTATGGCTACACCTTC.

The V call is TRBV5-5, the J call TRBJ2-5, with 11 nucleotides matching TRBD2. J was trimmed by 2 bases and V by 4 bases; bases with no gene match: 4. There are 15 residues in the CDR3. Germline CDR1 is SGHKS and CDR2 is YYEKEE (reference sequence). CDR3 sequence reads: CASSPLAGGQETQYF. In nucleotides, the CDR3 is TGTGCCAGCAGCCCTCTAGCGGGGGGTCAAGAGACCCAGTACTTC.

V gene TRBV7-3 combines with J gene TRBJ1-1, with D possibly TRBD1 on 6 matching bases. The CDR3 runs to 15 residues. V lost 2 bases and J lost 1, with 11 bases in between. Germline V gene lookup returns CDR1 SGHTA and CDR2 FQGTGA. CDR3 nucleotides: TGTGCCAGCAGCTTACTGGGGGCTTCGAACACTGAAGCTTTCTTT. This codes for CASSLLGASNTEAFF.

A few counts support this clone. The genes are TRBV5-6 and TRBJ2-7, with 8 positions matching TRBD1. The CDR3 runs 17 residues. Germline-derived CDR1 and CDR2 are SGHDT and YYEEEE. V shed 0 bases and J 7 bases; nucleotides not matched to a gene: 15. The CDR3 reads CASSLAYGRRGPREQYF. The CDR3 DNA reads as TGTGCCAGCAGCTTGGCCTACGGGCGCAGGGGGCCTCGGGAGCAGTACTTC.

This chain joins TRBV6-5 and TRBJ2-7; D call uncertain. The CDR3 sequence is 16 residues long. Trimming left V 0 bases short and J 1 base short, with 13 bases between. The germline V gene encodes CDR1 MNHEY and CDR2 SVGAGI. In nucleotides, the CDR3 is TGTGCCAGCAGTTACTCGAGTAGCCGGTTATCCTACGAGCAGTACTTC. The encoded protein is CASSYSSSRLSYEQYF.

The rearrangement links TRBV7-9 to TRBJ1-6; maybe TRBD1 (5 bases). The V gene's germline CDR1 is SEHNR and CDR2 FQNEAQ (reference sequence). This CDR3 is built from 13 residues. V lost 4 bases and J 8 bases, leaving 9 bases between the germline ends. The CDR3 sequence is CASSSQADSPLHF. Written as DNA, the CDR3 is TGTGCCAGCAGCTCACAGGCGGATTCACCCCTCCACTTT.

The V gene is TRBV18, the J gene TRBJ1-2; possible D gene TRBD1, 5 bases. Germline CDR1 is KGHSH and CDR2 is LQKENI. The CDR3 extends over 13 amino acids. Trimming shortened V by 6 bases and J by 12 bases, and 20 bases separated the two germline ends. The CDR3 reads CASSPDITMAHTF. CDR3 nucleotides: TGTGCCAGCTCCCCGGACATTACTATGGCACACACCTTC.

As DNA, the CDR3 is TGTGCCAGCAGCTTAGTTACCCAGGGTAGTATGAACACTGAAGCTTTCTTT. It translates to CASSLVTQGSMNTEAFF. The chain recombines TRBV7-6 with TRBJ1-1; perhaps TRBD1 as D (5 bases). V was pared by 1 base and J by 0 bases, with 15 bases between. Germline V CDR1 and CDR2: SGHVS, FNYEAQ. The CDR3 contains 17 residues.

The chain uses TRBV11-1 and TRBJ1-1, with 7 bases matching TRBD1. V trimming: 0 bases; J trimming: 2 bases; junction bases outside the gene matches: 3. Germline values: CDR1 SGHAT, CDR2 FQDESV (reference sequence). There are 15 residues in the CDR3. CDR3 sequence: CASSLAGTANTEAFF. Written as DNA, the CDR3 is TGTGCCAGCAGCTTAGCCGGGACAGCTAACACTGAAGCTTTCTTT. Variable domain in full (rest from reference TRBV11-1 and TRBJ1-1): EAEVAQSPRYKITEKSQAVAFWCDPISGHATLYWYRQILGQGPELLVQFQDESVVDDSQLPKDRFSAERLKGVDSTLKIQPAELGDSAMYLCASSLAGTANTEAFFGQGTRLTVV.

This clone appeared once. V and J are TRBV5-4 and TRBJ1-3; 7 bases agree with TRBD1. The germline gives CDR1 SGHNT, CDR2 YYREEE (reference sequence). After removal of 3 bases from V and 1 base from J, the junction contained 7 bases not matched to a gene. The CDR3 covers 16 residues. The CDR3 sequence: CASSSTDRVSGNTIYF. The CDR3 DNA is TGTGCCAGCAGCTCGACCGACAGGGTATCTGGAAACACCATATATTTT.

The chain recombines TRBV10-3 with TRBJ1-2; D not resolved. CDR1 ENHRY and CDR2 SYGVKD come from the germline V gene. Between the trimmed V and J ends, which lost 2 bases and 4 bases, there was a span of 8 bases. This CDR3 contains 13 residues. CDR3 loop: CAISEHGGYGYTF. CDR3 in DNA: TGTGCCATCAGTGAGCATGGAGGCTATGGCTACACCTTC.